This T cell receptor beta chain was documented in a study of T cell changes during pregnancy in multiple sclerosis. V dropped 0 bases and J dropped 0 bases, with 6 bases sitting between them. The CDR3 spans 14 residues. Germline CDR1 SGHNT, CDR2 YYREEE (reference sequence). The data were produced by immunoSEQ multiplex PCR, yet TCRdb's version contains in-frame clones alone and is incomplete. In the table there are tens of thousands of clones, less than 90% of which are singletons. The sequencing used CD4+ T cells from peripheral blood mononuclear cells, collected in the third trimester of pregnancy. The chain combines TRBV5-4 with TRBJ2-5; tentatively, D is TRBD1 (5 bases). This receptor was identified in a female donor with multiple sclerosis, enrolled in a pregnancy study. The CDR3: CASSLGTNQETQYF. CDR3 sequence (DNA): TGTGCCAGCAGCTTGGGGACAAACCAAGAGACCCAGTACTTC.